This T cell receptor (beta chain) was sequenced during a study of PD-1 blockade in classical Hodgkin lymphoma. Study overall: A 3 mg/kg intravenous dose of nivolumab was received by patients every 2 weeks. Findings and limits, study-wide: CD8+ TCR diversity did not rise significantly by C4D1, unlike CD4+. Newly diagnosed patients were reported to exhibit reduced baseline TCR diversity relative to healthy donors. Prior to therapy, complete responders displayed diversity much like that of newly diagnosed patients.

CDR1 is MDHEN and CDR2 is SYDVKM in the germline V gene. CDR3 length equals 18 residues. V was clipped by 2 bases and J by 8 bases; unmatched bases: 12. In regard to this clone: Its antigen is not identified.

TCRdb's copy holds only in-frame clones and misses some; the assay was immunoSEQ multiplex PCR. The data contain approximately 65,000 clones, around 94% of them singletons. Time point meaning: cycle 4 day 1 (C4D1), after more than 5 weeks of nivolumab. Every single patient, without exception, relapsed after autologous stem cell transplantation, and brentuximab vedotin exposure varied. The chain links TRBV28 to TRBJ2-1; 13 bases fit TRBD2. This clonotype originated in a human donor with classical Hodgkin lymphoma. The material sequenced was peripheral blood mononuclear cells (PBMCs), taken before the fourth cycle of nivolumab. The CDR3 sequence is CASSLRLAGGPGKDEQFF. CDR3 sequence (DNA): TGTGCCAGCAGTTTACGACTAGCGGGGGGCCCAGGGAAGGATGAGCAGTTCTTC.